The rows below give T cell receptor beta chains drawn from one sample of a study of T cell responses to AZD1222 COVID-19 vaccine. Libraries were prepared by immunoSEQ multiplex PCR; TCRdb keeps only in-frame clonotypes and omits some of them. There are fewer than 200,000 clones in the sample; 80% to 90% occur only once, and 0.4% to 0.5% lies in the top ten. The material sequenced was peripheral blood, taken on day 0 of AZD1222 vaccination. The receptors were sampled from an adult in good health. Both conserved end residues are part of each CDR3. The order of the fields is D gene, V gene, J gene, clone size, CDR3 protein, CDR3 DNA. D genes are given only for firm matches. Expanded clones are given a class, and other clones once, few, many or no size at all.

TRBD1	TRBV28	TRBJ2-5	.	CASSLFGTAGGETQYF	TGTGCCAGCAGTTTATTTGGGACAGCCGGCGGGGAGACCCAGTACTTC
TRBD1	TRBV6-5	TRBJ1-4	.	CATSLRGQYNEKLFF	TGTGCCACTTCCCTTAGGGGACAGTATAATGAAAAACTGTTTTTT
.	TRBV30	TRBJ1-2	.	CAWSEGGEFGYTF	TGTGCCTGGAGTGAGGGAGGGGAGTTTGGCTACACCTTC
TRBD1	TRBV19	TRBJ1-1	.	CASRQGAATEAFF	TGTGCCAGTAGACAGGGGGCGGCCACTGAAGCTTTCTTT
TRBD2	TRBV10-2	TRBJ2-2	.	CASSSPSGANTGELFF	TGCGCCAGCAGTTCCCCTAGCGGGGCGAACACCGGGGAGCTGTTTTTT
.	TRBV9	TRBJ1-1	.	CASTRSGGLNTEAFF	TGTGCCAGTACTCGTAGTGGGGGCTTGAACACTGAAGCTTTCTTT
.	TRBV4-3	TRBJ1-2	.	CASSQDRPYGYTF	TGCGCCAGCAGCCAAGACAGGCCCTATGGCTACACCTTC
.	TRBV9	TRBJ1-2	.	CASSVGGLAYKSYGYTF	TGTGCCAGCAGCGTAGGGGGACTAGCCTATAAATCCTATGGCTACACCTTC
.	TRBV10-2	TRBJ1-2	once	CASSDTDGGYTF	TGCGCCAGCAGTGATACTGACGGGGGCTACACCTTC
TRBD2	TRBV28	TRBJ2-5	.	CASSLPGRGETQYF	TGTGCCAGCAGTTTACCCGGGAGGGGAGAGACCCAGTACTTC
.	TRBV15	TRBJ1-1	few	CATSRDIRATEAFF	TGTGCCACCAGCAGAGATATCAGGGCCACTGAAGCTTTCTTT
.	TRBV2	TRBJ1-5	.	CASSIQGINQPQHF	TGTGCCAGCAGCATTCAGGGAATCAATCAGCCCCAGCATTTT
.	TRBV2	TRBJ1-2	.	CASSEGSTSSYGYTF	TGTGCCAGCAGTGAGGGATCAACTTCGTCCTATGGCTACACCTTC
TRBD2	TRBV4-3	TRBJ2-3	.	CASSQDTWEGRTDTQYF	TGCGCCAGCAGCCAAGATACCTGGGAGGGCCGAACAGATACGCAGTATTTT
.	TRBV7-9	TRBJ2-5	.	CASSYKGGPETQYF	TGTGCCAGCAGCTACAAAGGGGGGCCAGAGACCCAGTACTTC
.	TRBV27	TRBJ1-6	.	CASSFGAGMNSPLHF	TGTGCCAGCAGTTTTGGTGCAGGAATGAATTCACCCCTCCACTTT
.	TRBV18	TRBJ1-1	.	CASSQGVGPRNTEAFF	TGTGCCAGCTCGCAAGGGGTTGGACCGAGGAACACTGAAGCTTTCTTT